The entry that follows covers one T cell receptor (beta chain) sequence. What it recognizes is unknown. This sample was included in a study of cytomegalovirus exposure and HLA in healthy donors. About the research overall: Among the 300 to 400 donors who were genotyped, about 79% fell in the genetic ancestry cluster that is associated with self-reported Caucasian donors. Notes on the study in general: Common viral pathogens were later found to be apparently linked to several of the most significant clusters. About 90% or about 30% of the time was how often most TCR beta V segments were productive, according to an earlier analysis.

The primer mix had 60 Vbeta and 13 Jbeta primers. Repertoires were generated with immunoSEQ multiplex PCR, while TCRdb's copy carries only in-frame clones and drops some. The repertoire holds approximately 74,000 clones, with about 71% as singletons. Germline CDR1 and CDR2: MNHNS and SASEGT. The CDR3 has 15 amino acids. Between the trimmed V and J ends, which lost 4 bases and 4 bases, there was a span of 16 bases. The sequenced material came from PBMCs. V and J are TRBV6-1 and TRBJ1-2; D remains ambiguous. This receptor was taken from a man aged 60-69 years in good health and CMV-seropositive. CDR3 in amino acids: CASSAGGIRGYGYTF. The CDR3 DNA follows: TGTGCCAGCAGTGCGGGAGGGATAAGAGGCTATGGCTACACCTTC.